The subject of this entry is one T cell receptor beta chain. Germline CDR1 reads SGHKS; CDR2 reads YYEKEE (reference sequence). This CDR3 has 14 amino acids. V lost 4 bases, J lost 7 bases, and 14 bases lay in between. This sample is drawn from a study of early T cells in non-severe SARS-CoV-2 infection. Turning to the study itself: The sequenced material was bulk RNA from unsorted whole blood, and its chains were unpaired.

Unique molecular identifiers were added to individual cDNA molecules. TCRdb analysed the 5' RACE reads with MiXCR anew, one entry per CDR3 protein. In the table there are roughly 99,000 distinct CDR3 sequences, about an eighth of which are singletons. The source is an adult who was a healthcare worker with PCR-confirmed SARS-CoV-2 infection or an uninfected control (not recorded which). The sequencing used whole blood, collected at baseline. V and J are TRBV5-5 and TRBJ2-2; no definite D call. Here the CDR3 reads CASSVNSGFGELFF. CDR3 nucleotide sequence: TGTGCCAGCAGCGTAAATAGTGGATTCGGGGAGCTGTTTTTT.